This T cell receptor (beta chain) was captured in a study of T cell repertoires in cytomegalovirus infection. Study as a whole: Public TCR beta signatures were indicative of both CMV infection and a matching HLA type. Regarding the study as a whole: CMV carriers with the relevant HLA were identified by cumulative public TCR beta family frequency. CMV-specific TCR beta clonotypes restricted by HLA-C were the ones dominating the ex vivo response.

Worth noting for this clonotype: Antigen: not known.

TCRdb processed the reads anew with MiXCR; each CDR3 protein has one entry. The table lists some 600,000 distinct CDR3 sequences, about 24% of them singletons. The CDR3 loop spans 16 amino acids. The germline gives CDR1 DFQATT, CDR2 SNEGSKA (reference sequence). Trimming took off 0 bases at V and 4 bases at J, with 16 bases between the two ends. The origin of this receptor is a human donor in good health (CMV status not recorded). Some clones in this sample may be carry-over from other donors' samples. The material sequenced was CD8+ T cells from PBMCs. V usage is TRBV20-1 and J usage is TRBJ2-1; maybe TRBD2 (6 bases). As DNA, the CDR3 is TGCAGTGCTAGAGATTCCCACGGGACTGATTACAATGAGCAGTTCTTC. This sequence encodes CSARDSHGTDYNEQFF.